A selection of T cell receptor beta chains follows, all from one sample in a study of cytomegalovirus exposure and HLA in healthy donors. Here immunoSEQ multiplex PCR was the method, and the copy in TCRdb shows in-frame clones only, minus some. Of 180,000 or so clones in the sample, roughly 80% were seen once. What was sequenced was PBMCs. These receptors were collected from a woman aged 40 to 50 in good health and CMV-seropositive. Each CDR3 is given with its conserved first and last residue. A D gene is named only where the DNA matches it firmly. Expanded clones get a size class; other rows say once, few or many, or leave the size out.

d_gene | j_gene | abundance | v_gene | CDR3aa | CDR3nt
TRBD2 | TRBJ2-1 | . | TRBV7-2 | CASSAGLAYNEQFF | TGTGCCAGCAGCGCCGGACTAGCTTACAATGAGCAGTTCTTC
. | TRBJ2-7 | . | TRBV27 | CASSPRTVLSYEQYF | TGTGCCAGCAGTCCCCGGACTGTTCTCTCCTACGAGCAGTACTTC
. | TRBJ2-2 | few | TRBV7-2 | CASSRSSGELFF | TGTGCCAGCAGTCGTTCGTCCGGGGAGCTGTTTTTT
. | TRBJ1-4 | . | TRBV6-1 | CASSVYRNNEKLFF | TGTGCCAGCAGTGTCTACAGGAATAATGAAAAACTGTTTTTT
TRBD1 | TRBJ1-4 | . | TRBV9 | CASSVLDRGSEKLFF | TGTGCCAGCAGCGTTCTAGACAGGGGGAGTGAAAAACTGTTTTTT
TRBD2 | TRBJ2-7 | . | TRBV4-3 | CASSQELAGDRGEGYEQYF | TGCGCCAGCAGCCAAGAGTTAGCGGGAGATCGAGGGGAGGGCTACGAGCAGTACTTC
TRBD1 | TRBJ2-5 | . | TRBV7-9 | CASRSDRVKETQYF | TGTGCCAGCAGATCCGACAGGGTGAAAGAGACCCAGTACTTC
TRBD2 | TRBJ2-5 | . | TRBV7-9 | CASSTGLAGIGVSQYF | TGTGCCAGCAGCACGGGACTAGCGGGAATTGGGGTGTCCCAGTACTTC
TRBD2 | TRBJ2-3 | . | TRBV2 | CASSEAVRGDTQYF | TGTGCCAGCAGTGAAGCCGTTCGGGGGGACACGCAGTATTTT
TRBD1 | TRBJ1-2 | . | TRBV5-4 | CASSPSDRASRNYGYTF | TGTGCCAGCAGCCCCTCTGACAGGGCGAGCCGTAACTATGGCTACACCTTC
TRBD1 | TRBJ1-5 | . | TRBV6-5 | CASSYSRSGGKPQHF | TGTGCCAGCAGTTACTCGCGGTCAGGGGGGAAGCCCCAGCATTTT
. | TRBJ1-1 | . | TRBV18 | CASSPTQGSNTEAFF | TGTGCCAGCTCACCAACGCAGGGGTCAAACACTGAAGCTTTCTTT
TRBD2 | TRBJ2-1 | . | TRBV27 | CASSPRTSGPRNEQFF | TGTGCCAGCAGTCCGCGGACTAGCGGGCCCCGTAATGAGCAGTTCTTC
TRBD2 | TRBJ2-1 | . | TRBV19 | CASSATSDTYNEQFF | TGTGCCAGTAGTGCGACTAGCGACACATACAATGAGCAGTTCTTC
. | TRBJ2-1 | . | TRBV27 | CASSLILWGDSYNEQFF | TGTGCCAGCAGTTTAATCCTGTGGGGGGATTCCTACAATGAGCAGTTCTTC
TRBD1 | TRBJ1-2 | few | TRBV11-2 | CASSSNRGRGYTF | TGTGCCAGCAGCTCTAACAGGGGGCGTGGCTACACCTTC
TRBD1 | TRBJ1-2 | . | TRBV18 | CASSGDRNYGYTF | TGTGCCAGCTCTGGGGACAGGAACTATGGCTACACCTTC
TRBD2 | TRBJ2-3 | . | TRBV30 | CAYSGSSDTQYF | TGTGCCTATAGCGGGAGCTCAGATACGCAGTATTTT
. | TRBJ2-1 | few | TRBV28 | CASSLRRGQFF | TGTGCCAGCAGTTTACGGCGGGGGCAGTTCTTC
TRBD1 | TRBJ1-4 | . | TRBV2 | CASSDPSTGRGEKLFF | TGTGCCAGCAGTGACCCTTCGACAGGGCGGGGAGAAAAACTGTTTTTT
. | TRBJ2-7 | . | TRBV29-1 | CSVAATPLREQYF | TGCAGCGTTGCAGCGACTCCCCTGCGCGAGCAGTACTTC
. | TRBJ1-1 | . | TRBV20-1 | CSARGGLEAFF | TGCAGTGCTAGAGGGGGACTTGAAGCTTTCTTT
TRBD1 | TRBJ1-5 | few | TRBV29-1 | CSVAGGGDRDQPQHF | TGCAGCGTTGCTGGGGGTGGGGACAGGGATCAGCCCCAGCATTTT
. | TRBJ2-2 | . | TRBV19 | CASSIASGTGELFF | TGTGCCAGTAGTATAGCGTCGGGGACCGGGGAGCTGTTTTTT
TRBD1 | TRBJ2-7 | . | TRBV18 | CASSPQGQSYEQYF | TGTGCCAGCTCACCTCAGGGACAGAGTTACGAGCAGTACTTC
. | TRBJ2-5 | . | TRBV6-1 | CASSEVWSRQETQYF | TGTGCCAGCAGTGAAGTTTGGAGTAGACAAGAGACCCAGTACTTC
. | TRBJ1-1 | . | TRBV19 | CASKQSSTEAFF | TGTGCCAGTAAGCAAAGTAGCACTGAAGCTTTCTTT
. | TRBJ1-4 | . | TRBV5-1 | CASSLSGDGEKLFF | TGCGCCAGCAGCTTGTCGGGGGACGGTGAAAAACTGTTTTTT
TRBD2 | TRBJ2-1 | . | TRBV7-9 | CASSLTGLGDYVGNEQFF | TGTGCCAGCAGCTTAACGGGACTAGGGGACTATGTGGGCAATGAGCAGTTCTTC
TRBD1 | TRBJ1-2 | . | TRBV29-1 | CSVEGLTGGMGGYTF | TGCAGCGTTGAGGGGCTGACAGGGGGTATGGGAGGCTACACCTTC
TRBD2 | TRBJ2-3 | few | TRBV7-2 | CASSFGGRPSTDTQYF | TGTGCCAGCAGCTTTGGCGGGAGGCCTAGCACAGATACGCAGTATTTT
. | TRBJ1-2 | . | TRBV6-5 | CASSYSTGGSYGYTF | TGTGCCAGCAGTTACTCGACGGGGGGGTCCTATGGCTACACCTTC
TRBD1 | TRBJ2-7 | . | TRBV2 | CASRTGGMYEQYF | TGTGCCAGCCGCACAGGGGGCATGTACGAGCAGTACTTC
TRBD1 | TRBJ2-1 | . | TRBV28 | CASSLWGQEQFF | TGTGCCAGCAGTTTATGGGGACAGGAGCAGTTCTTC
TRBD2 | TRBJ2-7 | once | TRBV18 | CASSPQRGYEQYF | TGTGCCAGCTCACCTCAGCGGGGGTACGAGCAGTACTTC
TRBD1 | TRBJ1-2 | . | TRBV6-1 | CASSSWDRANYGYTF | TGTGCCAGCAGTTCGTGGGACAGGGCTAACTATGGCTACACCTTC
. | TRBJ2-2 | . | TRBV7-2 | CASSLGSGGQSTGELFF | TGTGCCAGCAGCTTAGGCTCTGGGGGCCAGAGCACCGGGGAGCTGTTTTTT
. | TRBJ2-7 | . | TRBV18 | CASSPPLRTGSSYEQYF | TGTGCCAGCTCACCACCTTTAAGGACGGGATCCTCCTACGAGCAGTACTTC
. | TRBJ2-7 | . | TRBV7-6 | CASSPPWSSYEQYF | TGTGCCAGCAGCCCTCCATGGAGCTCCTACGAGCAGTACTTC
. | TRBJ1-5 | few | TRBV29-1 | CSVEEPRGEPQHF | TGCAGCGTTGAAGAACCCAGGGGTGAGCCCCAGCATTTT
. | TRBJ2-2 | . | TRBV6-1 | CASSEGWASVTGELFF | TGTGCCAGCAGTGAAGGGTGGGCGTCGGTCACCGGGGAGCTGTTTTTT
. | TRBJ1-2 | once | TRBV10-1 | CASSAEVSGYGYTF | TGCGCCAGCAGTGCTGAGGTTTCCGGCTATGGCTACACCTTC
. | TRBJ2-3 | . | TRBV7-2 | CASSSDYLSTDTQYF | TGTGCCAGCAGCTCGGACTACCTTAGCACAGATACGCAGTATTTT